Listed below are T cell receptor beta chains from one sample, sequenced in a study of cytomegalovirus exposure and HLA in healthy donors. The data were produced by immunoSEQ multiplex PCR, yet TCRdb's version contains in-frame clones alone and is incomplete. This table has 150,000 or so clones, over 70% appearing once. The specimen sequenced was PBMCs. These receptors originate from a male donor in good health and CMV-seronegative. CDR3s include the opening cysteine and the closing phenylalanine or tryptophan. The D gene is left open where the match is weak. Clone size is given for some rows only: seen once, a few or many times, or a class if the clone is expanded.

CDR3nt: TGTGCCAGTGGGGGGATTGGGAGTCCGTCGAACACCGGGGAGCTGTTTTTT; CDR3aa: CASGGIGSPSNTGELFF; abundance: once; j_gene: TRBJ2-2; d_gene: -; v_gene: TRBV28
CDR3nt: TGTGCCAGCAGTTTACAGGGTCGGGGCACAGATACGCAGTATTTT; CDR3aa: CASSLQGRGTDTQYF; abundance: -; j_gene: TRBJ2-3; d_gene: -; v_gene: TRBV28
CDR3nt: TGTGCCAGCAGCGTAGTGGAGGGAAACACCATATATTTT; CDR3aa: CASSVVEGNTIYF; abundance: -; j_gene: TRBJ1-3; d_gene: -; v_gene: TRBV9
CDR3nt: TGTGCCAGCAGCTTAGGCCGCGGTGAAGCTTTCTTT; CDR3aa: CASSLGRGEAFF; abundance: -; j_gene: TRBJ1-1; d_gene: -; v_gene: TRBV7-3
CDR3nt: TGCAGCGTTGAAGATCTGGGCAGGGCTGGAACTGAAGCTTTCTTT; CDR3aa: CSVEDLGRAGTEAFF; abundance: -; j_gene: TRBJ1-1; d_gene: -; v_gene: TRBV29-1
CDR3nt: TGTGCCAGTACAGGGGGCTCGAGGGAGACCCAGTACTTC; CDR3aa: CASTGGSRETQYF; abundance: -; j_gene: TRBJ2-5; d_gene: TRBD1; v_gene: TRBV2
CDR3nt: TGTTCCAGCAGCCGAGCCTCAGGGGACGTTGAAAAACTGTTTTTT; CDR3aa: CSSSRASGDVEKLFF; abundance: -; j_gene: TRBJ1-4; d_gene: -; v_gene: TRBV7-9
CDR3nt: TGCGCCAGTCGGCCGGAGGGGGCGGTTATGCGTGAAAAACTGTTTTTT; CDR3aa: CASRPEGAVMREKLFF; abundance: -; j_gene: TRBJ1-4; d_gene: TRBD1; v_gene: TRBV5-1
CDR3nt: TGTGCCAGCAGCCCCCAGCGGGCAGGACAAGAGACCCAGTACTTC; CDR3aa: CASSPQRAGQETQYF; abundance: once; j_gene: TRBJ2-5; d_gene: -; v_gene: TRBV7-2
CDR3nt: TGTGCCAGCAGGCCCCTTTTTACCCGGGGCTACAATGAGCAGTTCTTC; CDR3aa: CASRPLFTRGYNEQFF; abundance: -; j_gene: TRBJ2-1; d_gene: -; v_gene: TRBV28
CDR3nt: TGCGCCAGCAGCCCAATGACTAGCGGGGACCAAGAGACCCAGTACTTC; CDR3aa: CASSPMTSGDQETQYF; abundance: -; j_gene: TRBJ2-5; d_gene: TRBD2; v_gene: TRBV4-1
CDR3nt: TGTGCCAGCAGCCCAACTTCCCTGGGGGCCAACGTCCTGACTTTC; CDR3aa: CASSPTSLGANVLTF; abundance: -; j_gene: TRBJ2-6; d_gene: -; v_gene: TRBV7-2
CDR3nt: TGTGCCAGCAGTTTTACAAACAGCGGACTTGAGACCCAGTACTTC; CDR3aa: CASSFTNSGLETQYF; abundance: -; j_gene: TRBJ2-5; d_gene: -; v_gene: TRBV6-5
CDR3nt: TGTGCTAGTGGGGGCCAGGGTAGAAAAGCTTTCTTT; CDR3aa: CASGGQGRKAFF; abundance: -; j_gene: TRBJ1-1; d_gene: -; v_gene: TRBV12-5
CDR3nt: TGTGCCGCCAGTTCGAGGAGCTACGAGCAGTACTTC; CDR3aa: CAASSRSYEQYF; abundance: -; j_gene: TRBJ2-7; d_gene: -; v_gene: TRBV10-3
CDR3nt: TGTGCCAGCAGCCCGACAGGGTTGAGCTCCTACGAGCAGTACTTC; CDR3aa: CASSPTGLSSYEQYF; abundance: -; j_gene: TRBJ2-7; d_gene: TRBD1; v_gene: TRBV7-2
CDR3nt: TGTGCCTCAGGGGGCAGGGGCGCGTCCGGGGAGCTGTTTTTT; CDR3aa: CASGGRGASGELFF; abundance: -; j_gene: TRBJ2-2; d_gene: TRBD1; v_gene: TRBV19
CDR3nt: TGTGCCAGCTCACCCCGGACAGGGGGCCGGAGCACTGAAGCTTTCTTT; CDR3aa: CASSPRTGGRSTEAFF; abundance: -; j_gene: TRBJ1-1; d_gene: TRBD1; v_gene: TRBV18
CDR3nt: TGCGCCAGCAGCCAAGATTTCAGCAACGCGCGGGTACTGGGCAATGAGCAGTTCTTC; CDR3aa: CASSQDFSNARVLGNEQFF; abundance: -; j_gene: TRBJ2-1; d_gene: -; v_gene: TRBV4-1
CDR3nt: TGTGCCAGCAGTGAATTGGGTGACAGGGTGTCTCATGGCTACACCTTC; CDR3aa: CASSELGDRVSHGYTF; abundance: -; j_gene: TRBJ1-2; d_gene: TRBD1; v_gene: TRBV6-1
CDR3nt: TGTGCCTGCTCCCGGGACACCGCTGTTCCCTATGGCTACACCTTC; CDR3aa: CACSRDTAVPYGYTF; abundance: -; j_gene: TRBJ1-2; d_gene: -; v_gene: TRBV30
CDR3nt: TGCAGCGCCGACAGGGTCTACAATGAGCAGTTCTTC; CDR3aa: CSADRVYNEQFF; abundance: few; j_gene: TRBJ2-1; d_gene: TRBD1; v_gene: TRBV29-1
CDR3nt: TGTGCCAGCAGCTTGGACTACGGACAGGGGGTCTACGAGCAGTACTTC; CDR3aa: CASSLDYGQGVYEQYF; abundance: -; j_gene: TRBJ2-7; d_gene: TRBD1; v_gene: TRBV5-5
CDR3nt: TGTGCCAGCAGCAAAAACCTGGGACAGGTATTCTCCTACGAGCAGTACTTC; CDR3aa: CASSKNLGQVFSYEQYF; abundance: -; j_gene: TRBJ2-7; d_gene: TRBD1; v_gene: TRBV11-3
CDR3nt: TGCGCCAGCAGCCAAGGTCCTGTTAGACAGGGAGGACAGCCCCAGCATTTT; CDR3aa: CASSQGPVRQGGQPQHF; abundance: few; j_gene: TRBJ1-5; d_gene: TRBD1; v_gene: TRBV4-1
CDR3nt: TGTGCCAGCTCACCCGACCTCTACAGGGTGCGATGGGAGACCCAGTACTTC; CDR3aa: CASSPDLYRVRWETQYF; abundance: -; j_gene: TRBJ2-5; d_gene: -; v_gene: TRBV18
CDR3nt: TGTGCCAGCGCGAGAGGCGGGAGGGACACTGAAGCTTTCTTT; CDR3aa: CASARGGRDTEAFF; abundance: -; j_gene: TRBJ1-1; d_gene: -; v_gene: TRBV19
CDR3nt: TGTGCCAGCAGTTACTCGCGGGGGGGGCAGCCCCAGCATTTT; CDR3aa: CASSYSRGGQPQHF; abundance: once; j_gene: TRBJ1-5; d_gene: -; v_gene: TRBV6-5
CDR3nt: TGCGCCAGCAGCTTGGGAGGGTTCACAACCGGGGAGCTGTTTTTT; CDR3aa: CASSLGGFTTGELFF; abundance: -; j_gene: TRBJ2-2; d_gene: -; v_gene: TRBV5-1
CDR3nt: TGTGCCAGCAGTTTAGGGGTAGCGGGGGCATCCTACGAGCAGTACTTC; CDR3aa: CASSLGVAGASYEQYF; abundance: -; j_gene: TRBJ2-7; d_gene: TRBD2; v_gene: TRBV28
CDR3nt: TGCGCCAGCAGCTTCGCGGGGCTGATGACTGAAGCTTTCTTT; CDR3aa: CASSFAGLMTEAFF; abundance: few; j_gene: TRBJ1-1; d_gene: -; v_gene: TRBV5-1
CDR3nt: TGTGCCAGCAGCCTTACCTTCAGGGGCTATGGCTACACCTTC; CDR3aa: CASSLTFRGYGYTF; abundance: -; j_gene: TRBJ1-2; d_gene: -; v_gene: TRBV5-6